This T cell receptor (beta chain) was obtained from a study of blood T cells in healthy people across ages. Study details: Template switching retrieved approximately one barcoded beta molecule for each two T cells.

Regarding the study as a whole: Bulk PBMC profiling left naive and antigen-experienced comparisons inconclusive. TCR beta diversity per million T cells fell roughly linearly with age.

V shed 4 bases and J 2 bases; nucleotides not matched to a gene: 9. Germline V gene sequence: CDR1 SGHRS, CDR2 YFSETQ. The CDR3 has 17 residues. A word on this clonotype: Its antigen remains unidentified.

The use of a sample-barcoded 5' primer and a J-beta primer mix characterized a second PCR of about 7 to 12 cycles. One entry per CDR3 protein results from TCRdb running MiXCR on the 5' RACE reads. The data hold about 1.8 million distinct CDR3 sequences, with approximately 50% observed a single time. The chain is built from TRBV5-1 and TRBJ2-3; 11 bases agree with TRBD2. This receptor was identified in a woman in her forties in good health. Sequencing was carried out using blood. CDR3 residues: CASSQGLAGPITDTQYF. CDR3 DNA sequence: TGCGCCAGCAGCCAAGGACTAGCGGGTCCTATCACAGATACGCAGTATTTT.